This T cell receptor (beta chain) was profiled in a study of blood T cell repertoires in COVID-19. Generated by immunoSEQ multiplex PCR, the TCRdb table keeps only in-frame clones and is missing some. Found here are around 160,000 clones, around 85% of them singletons; the top ten hold around 8%. Patients of the Seattle cohort, enrolled during active infection, were followed longitudinally. The CDR3 sequence is 15 residues long. The germline CDR1 and CDR2 sequences are SGDLS and YYNGEE. The V and J ends lost 6 bases and 4 bases respectively, with 16 bases between them. This chain connects TRBV9 to TRBJ1-4, with D hard to call. Sequencing used peripheral blood. The receptor was derived from a woman aged 55-69 years with COVID-19, enrolled during active disease. The CDR3 coding sequence is TGTGCCAGCACTGATTCAGCGCTTGGTAATGAAAAACTGTTTTTT. Translated: CASTDSALGNEKLFF.